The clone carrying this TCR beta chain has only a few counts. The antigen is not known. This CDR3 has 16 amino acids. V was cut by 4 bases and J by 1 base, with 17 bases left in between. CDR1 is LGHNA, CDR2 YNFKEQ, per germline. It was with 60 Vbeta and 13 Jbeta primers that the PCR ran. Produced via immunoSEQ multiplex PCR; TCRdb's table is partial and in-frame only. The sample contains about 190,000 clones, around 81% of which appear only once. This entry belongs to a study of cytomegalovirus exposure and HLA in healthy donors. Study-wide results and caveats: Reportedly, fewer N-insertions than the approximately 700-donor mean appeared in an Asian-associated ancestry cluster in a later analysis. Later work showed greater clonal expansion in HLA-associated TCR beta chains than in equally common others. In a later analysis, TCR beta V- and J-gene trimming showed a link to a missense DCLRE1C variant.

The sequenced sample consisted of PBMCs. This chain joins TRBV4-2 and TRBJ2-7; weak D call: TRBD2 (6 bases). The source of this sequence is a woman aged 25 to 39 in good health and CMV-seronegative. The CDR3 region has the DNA TGTGCCAGCAGCCCATCTGTGGTAGCGGTTTCCTACGAGCAGTACTTC. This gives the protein CASSPSVVAVSYEQYF.